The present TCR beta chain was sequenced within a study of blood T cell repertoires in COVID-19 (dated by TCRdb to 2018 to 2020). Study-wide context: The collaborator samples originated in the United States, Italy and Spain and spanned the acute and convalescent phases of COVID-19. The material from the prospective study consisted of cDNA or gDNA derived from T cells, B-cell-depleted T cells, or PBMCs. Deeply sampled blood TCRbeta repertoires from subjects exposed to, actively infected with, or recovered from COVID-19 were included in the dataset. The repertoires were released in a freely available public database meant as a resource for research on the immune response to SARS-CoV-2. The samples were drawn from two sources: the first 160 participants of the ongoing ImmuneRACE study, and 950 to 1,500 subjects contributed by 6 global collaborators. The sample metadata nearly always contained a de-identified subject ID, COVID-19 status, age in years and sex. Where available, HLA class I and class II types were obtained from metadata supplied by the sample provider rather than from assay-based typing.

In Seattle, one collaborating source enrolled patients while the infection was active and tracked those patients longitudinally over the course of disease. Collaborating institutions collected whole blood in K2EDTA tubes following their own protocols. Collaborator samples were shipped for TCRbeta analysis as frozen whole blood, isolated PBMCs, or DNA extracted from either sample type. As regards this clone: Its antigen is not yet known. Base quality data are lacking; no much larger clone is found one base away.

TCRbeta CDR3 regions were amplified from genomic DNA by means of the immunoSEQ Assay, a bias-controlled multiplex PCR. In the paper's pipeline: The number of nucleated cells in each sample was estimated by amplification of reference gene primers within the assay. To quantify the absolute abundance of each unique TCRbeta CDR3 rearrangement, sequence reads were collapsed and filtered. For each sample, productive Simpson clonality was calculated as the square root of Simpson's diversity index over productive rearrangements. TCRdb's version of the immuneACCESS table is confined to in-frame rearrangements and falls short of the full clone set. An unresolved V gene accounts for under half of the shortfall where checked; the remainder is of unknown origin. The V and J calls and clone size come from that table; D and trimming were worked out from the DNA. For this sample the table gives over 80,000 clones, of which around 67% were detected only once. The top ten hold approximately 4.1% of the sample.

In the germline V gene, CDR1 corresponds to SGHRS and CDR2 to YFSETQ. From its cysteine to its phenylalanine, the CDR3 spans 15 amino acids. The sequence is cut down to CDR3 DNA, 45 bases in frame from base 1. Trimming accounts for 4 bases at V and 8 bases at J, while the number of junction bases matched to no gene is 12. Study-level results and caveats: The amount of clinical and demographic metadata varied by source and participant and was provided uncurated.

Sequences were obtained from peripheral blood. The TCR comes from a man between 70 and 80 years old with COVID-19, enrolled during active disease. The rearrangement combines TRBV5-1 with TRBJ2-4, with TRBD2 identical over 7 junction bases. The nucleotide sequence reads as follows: TGCGCCAGCAGCCCAATGGGGGAGGGTAACCACATTCAGTACTTC. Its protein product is CASSPMGEGNHIQYF.